Presented here are 32 T cell receptor beta chains from one specimen sequenced in a study of T-cell reconstitution after alpha-beta-depleted transplantation in children. During its preparation, the TCRbeta library received unique molecular identifiers. TCRdb re-called the PCR reads through MiXCR, storing one row per CDR3 protein. The table has about 460,000 distinct CDR3 sequences, 12% seen once. Sequenced material: PBMCs from the stem cell graft donor, taken from the stem cell graft. All receptors derive from a human donor who donated a stem cell graft to a child with combined immunodeficiency.

This clonotype was seen at least ten times. This chain joins TRBV29-1 and TRBJ2-1; 9 bases map to TRBD2. V shed 1 base and J 8 bases; nucleotides not matched to a gene: 9. The CDR3 extends over 15 amino acids. Germline V gene lookup returns CDR1 SQVTM and CDR2 ANQGSEA. The CDR3 nucleotides read TGCAGCGTTGAAGTAGCGGGAGTTGTCGTCGATGAGCAGTTCTTC. This codes for CSVEVAGVVVDEQFF.

The chain recombines TRBV12-3 or TRBV12-4 with TRBJ2-5, with D perhaps being TRBD1 or TRBD2 (5 bases each). V was clipped by 6 bases and J by 5 bases, with 13 bases between them. The CDR3 has 13 amino acids. The CDR3 nucleotides are TGTGCCAGCAGAATGAAAGGGGAGGAGACCCAGTACTTC. Translated: CASRMKGEETQYF.

A few counts support this clonotype. The CDR3 DNA is TGCGCCAAGAACAAGGGGGAGACCTACGAGCAGTACTTC. Translating gives CAKNKGETYEQYF. V usage is TRBV23-1 and J usage is TRBJ2-7; possibly TRBD1 for D (6 bases). TRBV23-1 is identified as an open reading frame with a role that is uncertain. This CDR3 has 13 amino acids. Trimming took 10 bases from V and 2 from J, leaving 15 bases between them.

This clonotype was seen repeatedly, ten times or more. This chain uses TRBV10-3 with TRBJ2-3; D is ambiguous. CDR3 length equals 14 residues. V was shortened by 3 bases and J by 5 bases, with 12 bases between the two germline ends. Germline V gene sequence: CDR1 ENHRY, CDR2 SYGVKD. CDR3 amino acids: CAISDGGRRDTQYF. CDR3 nucleotides: TGTGCCATCAGTGACGGCGGCAGAAGAGATACGCAGTATTTT.

This clonotype appeared once. The genes are TRBV11-2 and TRBJ1-4; D perhaps matches TRBD1 (5 bases). The germline V gene has CDR1 SGHAT and CDR2 FQNNGV. The CDR3 loop spans 20 amino acids. Between the trimmed V and J ends, which lost 0 bases and 1 base, there was a span of 21 bases. DNA for the CDR3: TGTGCCAGCAGCTTAGAATTCTGGGACCCCCCTGAAGGAACTAATGAAAAACTGTTTTTT. It yields the protein CASSLEFWDPPEGTNEKLFF.

This clonotype showed up many times. This chain links TRBV12-3 or TRBV12-4 with TRBJ1-5; 7 bases are a match to TRBD1. V was pared by 3 bases and J by 5 bases, with 4 bases of the junction left unmatched. This CDR3 spans 14 amino acids. CDR3 protein: CASSFRTGDQPQHF. In DNA, the CDR3 is TGTGCCAGCAGTTTTCGGACAGGAGATCAGCCCCAGCATTTT.

This clonotype was recorded at least ten times. The CDR3 nucleotides are TGTGCCAGCGCAGCAGAGACCTACGAGCAGTACTTC. Translated: CASAAETYEQYF. The V call is TRBV12-3 or TRBV12-4, the J call TRBJ2-7, with no clear D. This CDR3 comprises 12 residues. V lost 8 bases and J lost 2, with 10 bases in between.

This clonotype was seen more than once but under ten times. The chain employs TRBV7-2 and TRBJ2-1; either TRBD1 or TRBD2 may fit D (5 bases each). Looked up from germline, CDR1 is SGHTA and CDR2 is FQGNSA. CDR3 length equals 16 residues. The V and J ends lost 0 bases and 10 bases respectively, with 19 bases between them. As DNA, the CDR3 is TGTGCCAGCAGCTTAGCCCTAGGGACCAGTCCAAGGGAGCAGTTCTTC. It yields the protein CASSLALGTSPREQFF.

The chain has TRBV12-3 or TRBV12-4 and TRBJ1-2; D is unclear. There are 13 residues in the CDR3. V was trimmed by 6 bases and J by 5 bases, leaving 13 bases between them. The CDR3 sequence: CASSFVASYGYTF. The CDR3 DNA is TGTGCCAGCAGCTTTGTGGCCTCTTATGGCTACACCTTC.

This clonotype was observed at least ten times. The rearrangement links TRBV12-3 or TRBV12-4 to TRBJ2-7, with D uncertain. The CDR3 extends over 14 amino acids. V was shortened by 3 bases and J by 3 bases, with 12 bases between the two germline ends. The CDR3 here is CASSFKWPVYEQYF. Written as DNA, the CDR3 is TGTGCCAGCAGTTTCAAATGGCCCGTCTACGAGCAGTACTTC.

The table lists this clonotype with a few counts. The chain recombines TRBV24-1 with TRBJ2-5; 8 positions match TRBD1. Germline trimming cut 5 bases from V and 1 base from J; bases unmatched to any gene: 5. The CDR3 contains 15 residues. Germline CDR1 and CDR2: KGHDR and SFDVKD. DNA for the CDR3: TGTGCCACCAGTGTACGGGGACAGGCCCAAGAGACCCAGTACTTC. Translated: CATSVRGQAQETQYF.

This clonotype appeared a few times. The V call is TRBV6-1, the J call TRBJ2-7; D is possibly TRBD1 or TRBD2 (5 bases each). CDR1 is MNHNS and CDR2 is SASEGT in the germline V gene. The CDR3 sequence is 12 residues long. Deletions cut 3 bases from V and 3 bases from J, with 6 bases between. The CDR3 reads CASSDGGYEQYF. The CDR3 DNA follows: TGTGCCAGCAGTGATGGGGGCTACGAGCAGTACTTC.

This clonotype has at least ten counts. The rearrangement joins TRBV6-5 to TRBJ2-2; D remains unclear. The ends were cut back, 2 bases at V and 7 bases at J, with 14 bases in the middle. The length of the CDR3 is 15 residues. CDR1 is MNHEY and CDR2 is SVGAGI in the germline V gene. CDR3 sequence reads: CASSYGRRWVGELFF. The CDR3 DNA is TGTGCCAGCAGTTACGGTCGGAGATGGGTCGGGGAGCTGTTTTTT.

This clonotype has just a few counts. The J gene is TRBJ2-7, the V gene TRBV30; D possibly corresponds to TRBD2 (6 bases). The germline V gene has CDR1 GTSNPN and CDR2 SVGIG (reference sequence). The CDR3 consists of 13 residues. Trimming took off 1 base at V and 7 bases at J, with 14 bases between the two ends. In nucleotides, the CDR3 is TGTGCCTGGAGTGCGCGATCCGGGGGAGAGCAGTACTTC. It encodes CAWSARSGGEQYF.

The V and J genes are TRBV28 and TRBJ2-7; the D is unclear. Germline loops: CDR1 MDHEN, CDR2 SYDVKM. The CDR3 has 13 amino acids. V dropped 6 bases and J dropped 2 bases, with 11 bases sitting between them. CDR3 residues: CASRRYSTYEQYF. CDR3 nucleotide sequence: TGTGCCAGCAGGCGGTACTCAACCTACGAGCAGTACTTC. The whole variable domain, remainder taken from reference TRBV28 and TRBJ2-7, is DVKVTQSSRYLVKRTGEKVFLECVQDMDHENMFWYRQDPGLGLRLIYFSYDVKMKEKGDIPEGYSVSREKKERFSLILESASTNQTSMYLCASRRYSTYEQYFGPGTRLTVT.

In this sample, this clonotype turned up a few times. The rearrangement uses TRBV11-2 and TRBJ2-3, with D maybe TRBD1 (6 bases). Germline CDR1 is SGHAT and CDR2 is FQNNGV. This CDR3 is built from 13 residues. Trimming removed 5 bases at V and 6 bases at J, with 12 bases between. CDR3 sequence (DNA): TGTGCCAGCAGCACCCAGGGGTGGGATACGCAGTATTTT. Its protein product is CASSTQGWDTQYF.

J is TRBJ2-5 and V is TRBV7-9; TRBD1 might be the D (5 bases). V lost 5 bases to trimming and J lost 3 bases, with 13 bases between them. This CDR3 is built from 14 residues. Germline CDR1 SEHNR, CDR2 FQNEAQ (reference sequence). The CDR3 nucleotides read TGTGCCAGCAGCACCGACAGAGAGGAAGAGACCCAGTACTTC. It encodes CASSTDREEETQYF. Full variable domain (missing parts from reference TRBV7-9 and TRBJ2-5): DTGVSQNPRHKITKRGQNVTFRCDPISEHNRLYWYRQTLGQGPEFLTYFQNEAQLEKSRLLSDRFSAERPKGSFSTLEIQRTEQGDSAMYLCASSTDREEETQYFGPGTRLLVL.

This rearrangement joins TRBV9 to TRBJ2-3; D is unresolved. This CDR3 is built from 16 residues. V was clipped by 3 bases and J by 0 bases, with 14 bases between them. Per germline, CDR1 SGDLS and CDR2 YYNGEE. The DNA of the CDR3 is TGTGCCAGCAGCGCCCCAGGTTGGGCTAGCACAGATACGCAGTATTTT. Its translation is CASSAPGWASTDTQYF.

The chain uses TRBV2 and TRBJ1-2; TRBD1 is a possible D gene (6 bases). The CDR3 contains 14 residues. Deletions cut 7 bases from V and 7 bases from J, with 19 bases between. Germline CDR1 and CDR2: SNHLY and FYNNEI. The CDR3 sequence is CASTNLQGTLGYTF. In nucleotides, the CDR3 is TGTGCCAGCACGAACCTACAGGGCACCCTTGGCTACACCTTC.

The rearrangement uses TRBV27 and TRBJ1-1; the match to TRBD1 covers 7 bases. The CDR3 loop spans 14 amino acids. CDR1 is MNHEY, CDR2 SMNVEV, per germline (reference sequence). Trimming at V came to 8 bases and at J to 3 bases, leaving 9 bases not matched to a gene. CDR3 DNA: TGTGCCAGCTCTCGCCTGGACAGGTACACTGAAGCTTTCTTT. Its translation is CASSRLDRYTEAFF.

The V call is TRBV29-1, the J call TRBJ2-1; the D is unclear. In germline, CDR1 is SQVTM, CDR2 ANQGSEA. Deletions cut 6 bases from V and 2 bases from J, with 5 bases between. The CDR3 loop spans 11 amino acids. The CDR3 loop is CSVGPYNEQFF. CDR3 nucleotides: TGCAGCGTAGGGCCCTACAATGAGCAGTTCTTC.

This clonotype turned up a few times. The chain uses TRBV28 and TRBJ2-7; D perhaps matches TRBD1 (6 bases). Per germline, CDR1 MDHEN and CDR2 SYDVKM. V dropped 10 bases and J dropped 3 bases, with 13 bases sitting between them. The CDR3 contains 12 residues. This CDR3 is CATRPQGYEQYF. CDR3 DNA: TGTGCCACCAGACCACAGGGCTACGAGCAGTACTTC. The full variable domain, with the rest looked up from reference TRBV28 and TRBJ2-7, is DVKVTQSSRYLVKRTGEKVFLECVQDMDHENMFWYRQDPGLGLRLIYFSYDVKMKEKGDIPEGYSVSREKKERFSLILESASTNQTSMYLCATRPQGYEQYFGPGTRLTVT.

This rearrangement joins TRBV3-1 to TRBJ2-3, with unresolved D. Trimming removed 0 bases at V and 6 bases at J, with 13 bases between. The CDR3 runs to 15 residues. Germline V lookup: CDR1 LGHDT, CDR2 YNNKEL (reference sequence). The DNA for the CDR3 is TGTGCCAGCAGCCAAGATTTAGAACTGCTGGATACGCAGTATTTT. It translates to CASSQDLELLDTQYF.

This chain links TRBV7-2 with TRBJ2-7; 8 bases fit TRBD1. Germline CDR1 and CDR2: SGHTA and FQGNSA. The CDR3 is 16 amino acids. V gave up 6 bases and J gave up 1 base; unmatched junction bases: 11. The DNA of the CDR3 is TGTGCCAGCAGACCCGGGACAGGAGGGTATTCCTACGAGCAGTACTTC. Translated: CASRPGTGGYSYEQYF.

This clonotype appeared many times. The chain combines TRBV7-8 with TRBJ1-1; the D gene is possibly TRBD1 (6 bases). Trimming pared 5 bases from V and 11 bases from J, leaving 21 bases between. The CDR3 covers 14 residues. Germline CDR1 reads SGHVS; CDR2 reads FQNEAQ. Written as DNA, the CDR3 is TGTGCCAGCAGCCTCGTTGCGGGGGCGGAGAGGGCTTTCTTT. Translated, it gives CASSLVAGAERAFF. Based on the CDR3 plus reference TRBV7-8 and TRBJ1-1, the full variable domain is GAGVSQSPRYKVAKRGQDVALRCDPISGHVSLFWYQQALGQGPEFLTYFQNEAQLDKSGLPSDRFFAERPEGSVSTLKIQRTQQEDSAVYLCASSLVAGAERAFFGQGTRLTVV.

This sequence joins TRBV7-2 and TRBJ2-4, with a possible D match to TRBD1 (5 bases). This CDR3 has 15 residues. The V and J ends lost 2 bases and 9 bases respectively, with 17 bases between them. CDR1 is SGHTA, CDR2 FQGNSA, per germline. The CDR3 reads CASSLTLEQGGIQYF. The CDR3 DNA follows: TGTGCCAGCAGCTTAACGCTCGAGCAGGGCGGCATTCAGTACTTC.

The sample holds a few counts of this clonotype. The chain links TRBV7-9 to TRBJ2-7; 8 bases are shared with TRBD1. Germline V gene sequence: CDR1 SEHNR, CDR2 FQNEAQ (reference sequence). This CDR3 spans 16 amino acids. V lost 1 base to trimming and J lost 5 bases; unmatched junction nucleotides: 10. The DNA of the CDR3 is TGTGCCAGCAGCTTAGGCGGAGCAGGGGGCCTGCACGAGCAGTACTTC. Its translation: CASSLGGAGGLHEQYF.

This clonotype was seen only a few times. This rearrangement joins TRBV12-3 or TRBV12-4 to TRBJ2-2; D not certain. The V and J ends lost 5 bases and 7 bases respectively, with 11 bases between them. This CDR3 is built from 13 residues. CDR3 nucleotides: TGTGCCAGCAGTCGGGTTCCGGACGGGGAGCTGTTTTTT. Translating gives CASSRVPDGELFF.

The table lists this clonotype with a few counts. The chain is built from TRBV12-3 or TRBV12-4 and TRBJ2-2, with a tentative D call TRBD2 (7 bases). The CDR3 loop spans 16 amino acids. V lost 3 bases to trimming and J lost 5 bases, with 16 bases between them. The CDR3 here is CASSFLRGAETGELFF. In DNA form, the CDR3 reads TGTGCCAGCAGTTTCCTCCGGGGGGCGGAAACCGGGGAGCTGTTTTTT.

This clonotype showed up just a few times. The chain joins TRBV9 to TRBJ2-1, with TRBD2 matching 12 bases. The CDR3 has 18 amino acids. The V and J ends lost 0 bases and 7 bases, in that order; junction bases with no gene match: 11. Germline V gene lookup returns CDR1 SGDLS and CDR2 YYNGEE. The DNA for the CDR3 is TGTGCCAGCAGCGTAGAGGCTAGCGGGGGGGCAATCATTAATGAGCAGTTCTTC. Translated, it gives CASSVEASGGAIINEQFF.

This clonotype turned up a few times. This chain links TRBV5-1 with TRBJ2-3; 7 nucleotides line up with TRBD2. The germline gives CDR1 SGHRS, CDR2 YFSETQ. V was clipped by 4 bases and J by 1 base; unmatched bases: 3. This CDR3 contains 14 residues. This CDR3 is CASSALAGTDTQYF. The CDR3 coding sequence is TGCGCCAGCAGCGCCCTAGCGGGCACAGATACGCAGTATTTT.

This clonotype was counted at least ten times. The chain is built from TRBV12-3 or TRBV12-4 and TRBJ1-4; 7 bases match TRBD1. V gave up 3 bases and J gave up 7 bases; unmatched junction bases: 5. This CDR3 has 14 amino acids. For the CDR3, the DNA is TGTGCCAGCAGTTTGAACAGGGGCGGTGAAAAACTGTTTTTT. Translated, it gives CASSLNRGGEKLFF.